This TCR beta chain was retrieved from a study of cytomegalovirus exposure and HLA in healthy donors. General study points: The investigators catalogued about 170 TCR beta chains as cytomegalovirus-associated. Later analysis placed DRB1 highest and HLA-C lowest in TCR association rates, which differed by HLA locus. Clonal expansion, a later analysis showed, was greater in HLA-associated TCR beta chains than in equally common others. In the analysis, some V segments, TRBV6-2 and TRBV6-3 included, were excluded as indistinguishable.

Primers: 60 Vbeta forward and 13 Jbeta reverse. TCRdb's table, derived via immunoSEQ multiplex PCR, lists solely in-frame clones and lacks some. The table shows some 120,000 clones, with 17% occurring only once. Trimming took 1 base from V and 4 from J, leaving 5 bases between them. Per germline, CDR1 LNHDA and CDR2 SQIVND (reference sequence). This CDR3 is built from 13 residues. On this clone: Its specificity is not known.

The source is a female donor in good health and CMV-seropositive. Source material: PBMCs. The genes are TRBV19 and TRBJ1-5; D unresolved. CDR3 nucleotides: TGTGCCAGTAGTATAGGCGAGAATCAGCCCCAGCATTTT. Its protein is CASSIGENQPQHF.